One and the same sample provided the 12 T cell receptor beta chains below, sequenced in a study of Graves' ophthalmopathy and Graves' hyperthyroidism. Amplification targeted the TCR beta CDR3 regions, with RNA transcripts as the source material. In the first round, RT-PCR was carried out with HTBI primers, and a multiplex PCR formed the second round. TCRdb recomputed calls from the multiplex PCR reads with MiXCR, one row per CDR3 protein. The sample has roughly 610,000 distinct CDR3 sequences, over 20% seen once. Sequenced material: peripheral blood. The source of these receptors is a woman under 30 with stable Graves' hyperthyroidism. Some clones in this sample may be carry-over from other donors' samples.

This clonotype has a count of ten or more. The chain uses TRBV7-3 and TRBJ1-1; weak D call: TRBD1 (5 bases). CDR3 length: 13 residues. With 4 bases removed from V and 2 bases from J, the gap between germline ends came to 8 bases. Looked up from germline, CDR1 is SGHTA and CDR2 is FQGTGA. CDR3 DNA: TGTGCCAGCAGCTGGACACCTAACACTGAAGCTTTCTTT. This sequence encodes CASSWTPNTEAFF.

This clonotype appeared many times. The chain links TRBV2 to TRBJ2-7, with 10 nucleotides matching TRBD2. Germline V gene data show CDR1 as SNHLY and CDR2 as FYNNEI. V gave up 4 bases and J gave up 4 bases; unmatched junction bases: 7. There are 15 residues in the CDR3. As DNA, the CDR3 is TGTGCCAGCAGTGGGCCGACTAGCGGGCCATACGAGCAGTACTTC. This encodes CASSGPTSGPYEQYF.

The chain is built from TRBV29-1 and TRBJ1-5; D not resolved. Germline CDR1 SQVTM, CDR2 ANQGSEA. The V and J ends lost 4 bases and 7 bases respectively, with 14 bases between them. The CDR3 spans 13 residues. The CDR3 nucleotides are TGCAGCGTTGGTTCGGGGTTCCAGCAGCCCCAGCATTTT. Encoded protein: CSVGSGFQQPQHF.

This clonotype was counted at least ten times. This chain uses TRBV6-5 with TRBJ1-1, with D tentatively TRBD1 (5 bases). CDR3 length: 14 amino acids. Trimming removed 11 bases from V and 3 bases from J, with 19 bases in between. Germline V CDR1 and CDR2: MNHEY, SVGAGI. The CDR3 is CAVGQYIGDTEAFF. The DNA of the CDR3 is TGTGCCGTGGGTCAATATATAGGGGACACTGAAGCTTTCTTT.

This clonotype appeared a few times. The chain carries TRBV4-1 and TRBJ2-2, with TRBD1 identical over 7 bases. V shed 4 bases, J shed 5 bases, and the junction held 16 bases outside the gene matches. Germline V gene lookup returns CDR1 MGHRA and CDR2 YSYEKL. The CDR3 spans 18 residues. Here the CDR3 reads CASSPPIRGRSGTGELFF. CDR3 nucleotides: TGCGCCAGCAGCCCGCCAATAAGGGGGCGGTCTGGGACCGGGGAGCTGTTTTTT.

This clonotype was found a few times. This rearrangement joins TRBV4-1 to TRBJ2-7; TRBD2 agrees at 8 bases. V dropped 1 base and J dropped 4; count of bases not matched to a gene: 9. Germline V gives CDR1 MGHRA, CDR2 YSYEKL. This CDR3 region has 16 residues. The CDR3 DNA reads as TGCGCCAGCAGCCAAGGGGGACGGGAGGGCAGGTACGAGCAGTACTTC. Translated: CASSQGGREGRYEQYF.

This clonotype was detected a few times. This rearrangement joins TRBV20-1 to TRBJ2-7; no reliable D call. Trimming took off 0 bases at V and 4 bases at J, with 13 bases between the two ends. Germline assignment: CDR1 DFQATT and CDR2 SNEGSKA (reference sequence). This CDR3 comprises 14 residues. CDR3 DNA: TGCAGTGCTAGAGATGGATCGGCAGCGTACGAGCAGTACTTC. Translated, it gives CSARDGSAAYEQYF.

This clonotype was seen at least ten times. This rearrangement joins TRBV12-3 or TRBV12-4 to TRBJ1-3; D is undetermined. V lost 7 bases and J 0 bases, leaving 7 bases between the germline ends. The CDR3 loop spans 13 amino acids. The CDR3 loop reads CASNGASGNTIYF. CDR3 nucleotide sequence: TGTGCCAGCAACGGTGCCTCTGGAAACACCATATATTTT.

This clonotype occurred many times. The gene calls are TRBV28 and TRBJ2-5, with 13 bases that match TRBD2. The CDR3 runs to 17 residues. Germline trimming cut 6 bases from V and 5 bases from J; bases unmatched to any gene: 12. From germline, CDR1 is MDHEN and CDR2 SYDVKM. CDR3 sequence: CASRQRGTSGIRETQYF. The CDR3 coding sequence is TGTGCCAGCAGGCAACGGGGGACTAGCGGGATAAGGGAGACCCAGTACTTC.

The chain has TRBV5-6 and TRBJ2-7; D perhaps matches TRBD1 (5 bases). The V end lost 0 bases, the J end lost 6 bases, and 10 bases lay between the germline ends. This CDR3 contains 13 residues. Germline lookup yields CDR1 SGHDT and CDR2 YYEEEE. For the CDR3, the DNA is TGTGCCAGCAGCTTGGTTGCAGGGCGCGAGCAGTACTTC. The encoded protein is CASSLVAGREQYF.

Remarks on this clonotype: It may be a read error: a sequence one base away is much more abundant. This rearrangement joins TRBV2 to TRBJ1-5; D unresolved. Trimming removed 2 bases from V and 15 bases from J, with 23 bases in between. This CDR3 has 15 residues. CDR1 SNHLY and CDR2 FYNNEI come from the germline V gene. In DNA, the CDR3 is TGTGCCAGCAGTGAATTAGAGGGCGGTTCATCGGAAACGCATTTT. Its protein is CASSELEGGSSETHF.

The chain uses TRBV29-1 and TRBJ2-4; possibly TRBD2 for D (5 bases). V was cut by 4 bases and J by 1 base, with 14 bases left in between. The CDR3 runs to 15 residues. Germline V CDR1 and CDR2: SQVTM, ANQGSEA. CDR3 in DNA: TGCAGCGTTGTTCGAGGATGGGAGGCCAAAAACATTCAGTACTTC. Its protein product is CSVVRGWEAKNIQYF.